The 24 T cell receptor beta chains listed next were all sequenced from one sample in a study of blood T cell repertoires in COVID-19. Clones were sequenced by immunoSEQ multiplex PCR, and TCRdb holds only the in-frame ones, with some missing. This table has 150,000 to 200,000 clones, roughly nine tenths appearing once. Sequencing was carried out using peripheral blood. Source of these receptors: a man between 65 and 79 years old with active or convalescent COVID-19.

This chain joins TRBV20-1 and TRBJ2-2; no firm D call. CDR1 and CDR2 from the germline V gene are DFQATT and SNEGSKA (reference sequence). The V gene lost 3 bases and the J gene lost 2 bases, with 10 bases spanning the gap. The CDR3 spans 14 residues. CDR3 bases: TGCAGTGCTAGTGAACAGAGCAACACCGGGGAGCTGTTTTTT. It specifies CSASEQSNTGELFF.

This clone was observed a single time. The genes are TRBV28 and TRBJ1-5, with D possibly matching TRBD1 (6 bases). The germline V gene encodes CDR1 MDHEN and CDR2 SYDVKM. Trimming shortened V by 6 bases and J by 3 bases, and 15 bases separated the two germline ends. The length of the CDR3 is 15 residues. CDR3 in DNA: TGTGCCAGCAGGCCTGGACAGACCTCCAATCAGCCCCAGCATTTT. Its translation: CASRPGQTSNQPQHF.

The chain has TRBV18 and TRBJ2-3; a weak D match, TRBD2 (6 bases). Germline V gives CDR1 KGHSH, CDR2 LQKENI. The germline V and J ends were trimmed by 0 bases and 4 bases, with 14 bases remaining between them. The CDR3 covers 16 residues. This CDR3 is CASSPPRGKVADTQYF. The CDR3 DNA reads TGTGCCAGCTCACCACCTCGGGGGAAGGTCGCAGATACGCAGTATTTT. Full variable domain (rest looked up from reference TRBV18 and TRBJ2-3): NAGVMQNPRHLVRRRGQEARLRCSPMKGHSHVYWYRQLPEEGLKFMVYLQKENIIDESGMPKERFSAEFPKEGPSILRIQQVVRGDSAAYFCASSPPRGKVADTQYFGPGTRLTVL.

The chain carries TRBV4-3 and TRBJ2-3; 8 nucleotides agree with TRBD2. CDR1 and CDR2 (germline): LGHNA, YSLEER. Trimming took 0 bases from V and 3 from J; bases not matched to a gene: 11. The CDR3 length is 18 residues. CDR3 protein: CASSQDAPRGERTDTQYF. CDR3 in DNA: TGCGCCAGCAGCCAAGATGCCCCGCGGGGGGAACGGACAGATACGCAGTATTTT.

This chain uses TRBV5-1 with TRBJ1-4; 7 bases match TRBD1. Germline lookup yields CDR1 SGHRS and CDR2 YFSETQ. Trimming removed 3 bases from V and 0 bases from J; junction bases left unmatched: 8. The CDR3 consists of 17 residues. The DNA of the CDR3 is TGCGCCAGCAGCTCTCAAGGACAGGTGACAACTAATGAAAAACTGTTTTTT. Encoded protein: CASSSQGQVTTNEKLFF.

The chain combines TRBV7-9 with TRBJ1-6; weak D call: TRBD1 (6 bases). The CDR3 contains 15 residues. The V end was cut by 5 bases, the J end by 9 bases, with 17 bases between. The germline V gene encodes CDR1 SEHNR and CDR2 FQNEAQ (reference sequence). CDR3: CASSGPRTASSPLHF. In DNA, the CDR3 is TGTGCCAGCAGCGGGCCACGGACAGCCTCTTCACCCCTCCACTTT.

The rearrangement links TRBV5-6 to TRBJ1-1, with D tentatively TRBD1 (5 bases). CDR3 length: 12 residues. Germline values: CDR1 SGHDT, CDR2 YYEEEE. The V end lost 2 bases, the J end lost 12 bases, and 14 bases lay between the germline ends. This CDR3 reads CASSFVGGISFF. The CDR3 bases are TGTGCCAGCAGCTTCGTGGGGGGAATTTCTTTCTTT. Full variable domain (missing parts from reference TRBV5-6 and TRBJ1-1): DAGVTQSPTHLIKTRGQQVTLRCSPKSGHDTVSWYQQALGQGPQFIFQYYEEEERQRGNFPDRFSGHQFPNYSSELNVNALLLGDSALYLCASSFVGGISFFGQGTRLTVV.

The genes are TRBV27 and TRBJ2-3; D possibly corresponds to TRBD2 (5 bases). The CDR3 loop spans 16 amino acids. Germline CDR1 is MNHEY and CDR2 is SMNVEV (reference sequence). V was cut by 3 bases and J by 2 bases, with 15 bases left in between. In nucleotides, the CDR3 is TGTGCCAGCAGTTTTTTGGCGGGTGCGAACACAGATACGCAGTATTTT. The encoded protein is CASSFLAGANTDTQYF.

The V call is TRBV30, the J call TRBJ2-2; 7 bases fit TRBD2. The CDR3 has 15 residues. In germline, CDR1 is GTSNPN, CDR2 SVGIG (reference sequence). After removal of 3 bases from V and 6 bases from J, the junction contained 10 bases not matched to a gene. CDR3 sequence reads: CAWRTGGSGAGELFF. The CDR3 coding sequence is TGTGCCTGGAGAACCGGCGGGAGCGGCGCCGGGGAGCTGTTTTTT.

This clone came up a few times. The genes are TRBV27 and TRBJ2-4; 10 bases map to TRBD1. Per germline, CDR1 MNHEY and CDR2 SMNVEV (reference sequence). The ends lost 3 bases at V and 6 bases at J; junction bases unmatched: 11. There are 17 residues in the CDR3. In nucleotides, the CDR3 is TGTGCCAGCAGTTTTGGGGGACAGGGGCTTTGGGGAAACATTCAGTACTTC. This translates into CASSFGGQGLWGNIQYF.

The V call is TRBV5-1, the J call TRBJ2-2; TRBD1 might be the D (5 bases). Germline CDR1 is SGHRS and CDR2 is YFSETQ. The CDR3 totals 18 residues. Trimming took off 0 bases at V and 0 bases at J, with 15 bases between the two ends. The CDR3 loop reads CASSLGRARRTNTGELFF. The DNA of the CDR3 is TGCGCCAGCAGCTTGGGCAGGGCGCGGCGTACGAACACCGGGGAGCTGTTTTTT.

The chain uses TRBV6-5 and TRBJ2-7, with 7 positions matching TRBD1. Germline CDR1 and CDR2: MNHEY and SVGAGI. This CDR3 is built from 14 residues. V dropped 6 bases and J dropped 2; count of bases not matched to a gene: 7. CDR3 in DNA: TGTGCCAGCAGGTCCCGGGACAGTACCTACGAGCAGTACTTC. Translating gives CASRSRDSTYEQYF.

The gene calls are TRBV24-1 and TRBJ2-5; D is possibly TRBD1 (7 bases). V was cut by 7 bases and J by 3 bases, with 11 bases left in between. Germline CDR1 KGHDR, CDR2 SFDVKD. The CDR3 extends over 13 amino acids. CDR3 DNA sequence: TGTGCCACCAGGGGGGGACAGAAAGAGACCCAGTACTTC. Translation gives CATRGGQKETQYF.

CDR3 coding DNA: TGTGCCAGCTCACCAAAACTAGCGGGAAGCACAGATACGCAGTATTTT. Protein: CASSPKLAGSTDTQYF. The V gene is TRBV18, the J gene TRBJ2-3; 10 positions match TRBD2. The length of the CDR3 is 16 residues. Germline assignment: CDR1 KGHSH and CDR2 LQKENI. With 2 bases clipped from V and 0 bases from J, the junction kept 2 bases outside the gene matches.

This clone was detected only once. The genes are TRBV27 and TRBJ1-2; 7 bases map to TRBD1. Germline CDR1 is MNHEY and CDR2 is SMNVEV (reference sequence). Trimming removed 7 bases from V and 4 bases from J; junction bases left unmatched: 12. This CDR3 has 15 amino acids. CDR3 DNA sequence: TGTGCCAGCAAAAGGATGGGACAGTCAACCTATGGCTACACCTTC. Encoded protein: CASKRMGQSTYGYTF.

The V gene is TRBV6-6, the J gene TRBJ1-1; TRBD1 matches 9 bases. Germline CDR1 MNHNY, CDR2 SVGAGI (reference sequence). CDR3 length: 13 amino acids. Losses at the gene ends were 3 bases for V and 5 bases for J; bases not matched to a gene: 1. The CDR3 DNA follows: TGTGCCAGCAGTTATGGACAGGGGACTGAAGCTTTCTTT. This encodes CASSYGQGTEAFF.

CDR3: CASSVGQGRYVHGYTF. The CDR3 DNA is TGTGCCAGCAGCGTAGGACAGGGTCGGTACGTGCATGGCTACACCTTC. The V call is TRBV9, the J call TRBJ1-2, with 7 positions matching TRBD1. CDR1 and CDR2 from the germline V gene are SGDLS and YYNGEE. The junction had 11 bases not matched to a gene; V was cut back by 0 bases and J by 6 bases. CDR3 length equals 16 residues. Drawing the rest from reference TRBV9 and TRBJ1-2, the complete variable domain is DSGVTQTPKHLITATGQRVTLRCSPRSGDLSVYWYQQSLDQGLQFLIQYYNGEERAKGNILERFSAQQFPDLHSELNLSSLELGDSALYFCASSVGQGRYVHGYTFGSGTRLTVV.

Remarks on this clone: Mismatch with germline at one junction end may stem from a read error. The chain recombines TRBV20-1 with TRBJ2-1; TRBD1 is a possible D gene (6 bases). In germline, CDR1 is DFQATT, CDR2 SNEGSKA (reference sequence). CDR3 length: 10 residues. The CDR3 reads CSAFGTMLVF. CDR3 DNA sequence: TGCAGTGCCTTCGGGACAATGTTGGTCTTC.

CDR3 nucleotides: TGCAGCGTTCACATCGGACTAGCGGGAATGAATGAGCAGTTCTTC. This translates into CSVHIGLAGMNEQFF. The J gene is TRBJ2-1, the V gene TRBV29-1; 12 bases fit TRBD2. V lost 5 bases, J lost 7 bases, and 9 bases stayed unmatched. Germline V gene sequence: CDR1 SQVTM, CDR2 ANQGSEA. The CDR3 has 15 amino acids.

The V gene is TRBV6-2 or TRBV6-3, the J gene TRBJ2-1, with TRBD1 matching over 8 bases. Trimming at V came to 7 bases and at J to 7 bases, leaving 12 bases not matched to a gene. Germline V CDR1 and CDR2: MNHEY, SVGEGT. The CDR3 covers 15 residues. The CDR3 here is CASTPGQGALNEQFF. CDR3 nucleotides: TGTGCCAGCACCCCAGGACAGGGAGCACTAAATGAGCAGTTCTTC.

The genes are TRBV7-8 and TRBJ1-1, with 7 bases that match TRBD1. There are 15 residues in the CDR3. Trimming at V came to 5 bases and at J to 4 bases, leaving 10 bases not matched to a gene. The germline gives CDR1 SGHVS, CDR2 FQNEAQ. CDR3 region: CASSTAQGGRTEAFF. In DNA, the CDR3 is TGTGCCAGCAGCACAGCCCAGGGGGGTCGCACTGAAGCTTTCTTT.

J is TRBJ2-7 and V is TRBV6-4, with D hard to call. Trimming removed 7 bases at V and 6 bases at J, with 10 bases between. The CDR3 sequence is 11 residues long. Germline loops: CDR1 MRHNA, CDR2 SNTAGT. Here the CDR3 reads CASIRVIEQYF. DNA of the CDR3: TGTGCCAGCATTCGGGTCATCGAGCAGTACTTC.

This clone came up once. V gene TRBV5-4 combines with J gene TRBJ2-7, with 8 bases that match TRBD2. The CDR3 spans 14 residues. The V segment lost 3 bases and the J segment 4 bases; nucleotides outside the gene matches: 6. The germline gives CDR1 SGHNT, CDR2 YYREEE (reference sequence). CDR3 amino acids: CASSSGLDIYEQYF. The CDR3 coding sequence is TGTGCCAGCAGCTCGGGACTAGATATTTACGAGCAGTACTTC. The full variable domain, rest sourced from reference TRBV5-4 and TRBJ2-7, is ETGVTQSPTHLIKTRGQQVTLRCSSQSGHNTVSWYQQALGQGPQFIFQYYREEENGRGNFPPRFSGLQFPNYSSELNVNALELDDSALYLCASSSGLDIYEQYFGPGTRLTVT.

The chain couples TRBV7-9 to TRBJ1-3; 8 bases fit TRBD1. The germline V gene has CDR1 SEHNR and CDR2 FQNEAQ (reference sequence). This CDR3 region has 16 residues. Unmatched junction bases numbered 9, after V lost 5 bases and J lost 3 bases. The CDR3 loop reads CASSPSGDRGGNTIYF. Written as DNA, the CDR3 is TGTGCCAGCAGCCCAAGTGGCGACAGGGGTGGAAACACCATATATTTT.